The rows below give T cell receptor beta chains drawn from one sample of a study of T cells of healthy individuals. MiXCR, applied by TCRdb to the 5' RACE reads, yields one record per CDR3 protein. The repertoire includes about 96,000 distinct CDR3 sequences, 17% of them detected once, and roughly 6.2% sits in the top ten. Receptors originate from a human donor in good health. The CDR3 runs from the conserved cysteine through the conserved F or W. Each record gives: CDR3 protein, CDR3 DNA, D gene, V gene, clone size, J gene. The D gene is left open where the match is weak. Where a row states a size, it is once, few, many or the class of an expanded clone; other rows omit it.

cdr3_aa: CASSEESSSSYEQYF
cdr3_nt: TGTGCCAGCAGTGAAGAGAGTAGCAGCTCCTACGAGCAGTACTTC
d_call: NA
v_call: TRBV6-1
clone_size: many
j_call: TRBJ2-7

cdr3_aa: CASSGGRFSGNTIYF
cdr3_nt: TGTGCCAGCAGTGGGGGACGGTTCTCTGGAAACACCATATATTTT
d_call: NA
v_call: TRBV7-9
clone_size: NA
j_call: TRBJ1-3

cdr3_aa: CAVTSGPSYEQYF
cdr3_nt: TGTGCCGTGACTAGCGGGCCCTCCTACGAGCAGTACTTC
d_call: TRBD2
v_call: TRBV10-3
clone_size: NA
j_call: TRBJ2-7

cdr3_aa: CASSKRDGYERYF
cdr3_nt: TGTGCCAGCAGCAAACGGGACGGATACGAGCGGTACTTC
d_call: NA
v_call: TRBV7-2
clone_size: NA
j_call: TRBJ2-7

cdr3_aa: CASSIGRYNEQFF
cdr3_nt: TGTGCCAGTAGTATAGGCCGTTACAATGAGCAGTTCTTC
d_call: NA
v_call: TRBV19
clone_size: few
j_call: TRBJ2-1

cdr3_aa: CASSLGSRQNQETQYF
cdr3_nt: TGCGCCAGCAGCTTGGGGAGCCGACAGAACCAAGAGACCCAGTACTTC
d_call: NA
v_call: TRBV5-1
clone_size: NA
j_call: TRBJ2-5

cdr3_aa: CSASATSGSWNEQFF
cdr3_nt: TGCAGTGCTAGCGCTACTAGCGGGAGTTGGAATGAGCAGTTCTTC
d_call: TRBD2
v_call: TRBV20-1
clone_size: NA
j_call: TRBJ2-1

cdr3_aa: CASSLVPMNSPLHF
cdr3_nt: TGTGCCAGCAGCCTCGTACCGATGAATTCACCCCTCCACTTT
d_call: NA
v_call: TRBV28
clone_size: few
j_call: TRBJ1-6

cdr3_aa: CAISEWTGGNEQFF
cdr3_nt: TGTGCCATCAGTGAGTGGACAGGTGGCAATGAGCAGTTCTTC
d_call: TRBD1
v_call: TRBV10-3
clone_size: NA
j_call: TRBJ2-1

cdr3_aa: CASSRVISGATEAFF
cdr3_nt: TGTGCCAGCAGTCGAGTGATATCGGGGGCCACTGAAGCTTTCTTT
d_call: NA
v_call: TRBV6-5
clone_size: NA
j_call: TRBJ1-1

cdr3_aa: CASSPRETQYF
cdr3_nt: TGTGCCAGCAGTCCCAGGGAGACCCAGTACTTC
d_call: NA
v_call: TRBV6-2/TRBV6-3
clone_size: many
j_call: TRBJ2-5

cdr3_aa: CSAREFTGGPNTGELFF
cdr3_nt: TGCAGTGCTAGAGAGTTTACGGGGGGCCCGAACACCGGGGAGCTGTTTTTT
d_call: NA
v_call: TRBV20-1
clone_size: NA
j_call: TRBJ2-2

cdr3_aa: CASSQVSGRWDNEQFF
cdr3_nt: TGTGCCAGCAGCCAAGTTAGCGGGAGATGGGACAATGAGCAGTTCTTC
d_call: TRBD2
v_call: TRBV3-1
clone_size: few
j_call: TRBJ2-1

cdr3_aa: CASLLLTSWSPLHF
cdr3_nt: TGTGCCAGCCTGCTTTTGACTTCATGGTCACCCCTCCACTTT
d_call: NA
v_call: TRBV2
clone_size: few
j_call: TRBJ1-6

cdr3_aa: CASSRDTEAFF
cdr3_nt: TGCGCCAGCAGCCGGGACACTGAAGCTTTCTTT
d_call: NA
v_call: TRBV5-1
clone_size: NA
j_call: TRBJ1-1

cdr3_aa: CASSHPGLPSGEQYF
cdr3_nt: TGCGCCAGCAGCCACCCGGGACTACCTTCTGGCGAGCAGTACTTC
d_call: TRBD2
v_call: TRBV4-1
clone_size: NA
j_call: TRBJ2-7

cdr3_aa: CASRAGTSGSFTGELFF
cdr3_nt: TGTGCCAGCAGGGCTGGGACTAGCGGGAGTTTCACCGGGGAGCTGTTTTTT
d_call: TRBD2
v_call: TRBV6-1
clone_size: NA
j_call: TRBJ2-2

cdr3_aa: CASRPRQGVGSPLHF
cdr3_nt: TGTGCCAGCAGACCGAGACAGGGGGTGGGTTCACCCCTCCACTTT
d_call: TRBD1
v_call: TRBV6-2/TRBV6-3
clone_size: NA
j_call: TRBJ1-6

cdr3_aa: CAAGHLSGANVLTF
cdr3_nt: TGTGCCGCAGGACACCTCTCTGGGGCCAACGTCCTGACTTTC
d_call: NA
v_call: TRBV28
clone_size: many
j_call: TRBJ2-6

cdr3_aa: CSARTSGAAERLETQYF
cdr3_nt: TGCAGTGCTAGAACTAGCGGGGCGGCAGAACGGTTGGAGACCCAGTACTTC
d_call: TRBD2
v_call: TRBV20-1
clone_size: many
j_call: TRBJ2-5

cdr3_aa: CASSVATRVSGANVLTF
cdr3_nt: TGTGCCAGCAGCGTAGCTACAAGGGTCTCTGGGGCCAACGTCCTGACTTTC
d_call: NA
v_call: TRBV9
clone_size: NA
j_call: TRBJ2-6

cdr3_aa: CASKWAGAYSNQPQHF
cdr3_nt: TGTGCCAGTAAATGGGCAGGGGCGTATAGCAATCAGCCCCAGCATTTT
d_call: NA
v_call: TRBV19
clone_size: NA
j_call: TRBJ1-5

cdr3_aa: CASSQKGDPFEQYF
cdr3_nt: TGTGCCAGCAGCCAAAAAGGGGACCCCTTCGAGCAGTACTTC
d_call: NA
v_call: TRBV3-2
clone_size: NA
j_call: TRBJ2-7

cdr3_aa: CASSLANTIYF
cdr3_nt: TGTGCCAGCAGCTTGGCGAACACCATATATTTT
d_call: NA
v_call: TRBV7-6
clone_size: NA
j_call: TRBJ1-3

cdr3_aa: CAISESGGRQYTQYF
cdr3_nt: TGTGCCATCAGTGAAAGTGGCGGGAGACAATATACGCAGTATTTT
d_call: TRBD2
v_call: TRBV10-3
clone_size: many
j_call: TRBJ2-3

cdr3_aa: CASRPTTRTAHEQYF
cdr3_nt: TGTGCCAGCAGGCCAACGACCCGGACCGCCCACGAGCAGTACTTC
d_call: NA
v_call: TRBV6-5
clone_size: NA
j_call: TRBJ2-7

cdr3_aa: CASSEMDGGRAFF
cdr3_nt: TGTGCCAGCAGTGAGATGGACGGCGGGAGGGCTTTCTTT
d_call: NA
v_call: TRBV2
clone_size: NA
j_call: TRBJ1-1

cdr3_aa: CASSLEADTIYF
cdr3_nt: TGTGCCAGCAGCTTAGAGGCGGACACCATATATTTT
d_call: NA
v_call: TRBV7-8
clone_size: NA
j_call: TRBJ1-3

cdr3_aa: CASSPWTGRDGYTF
cdr3_nt: TGTGCCAGTAGTCCCTGGACAGGGCGGGATGGCTACACCTTC
d_call: TRBD1
v_call: TRBV19
clone_size: NA
j_call: TRBJ1-2

cdr3_aa: CASSQLTGNLREQYF
cdr3_nt: TGTGCCAGCAGTCAACTTACGGGGAACCTTAGGGAGCAGTACTTC
d_call: NA
v_call: TRBV6-2/TRBV6-3
clone_size: NA
j_call: TRBJ2-7

cdr3_aa: CASSVFSTMVTEAFF
cdr3_nt: TGTGCCAGCAGCGTATTTAGTACTATGGTGACTGAAGCTTTCTTT
d_call: NA
v_call: TRBV9
clone_size: few
j_call: TRBJ1-1

cdr3_aa: CASSARTSGSLGETQYF
cdr3_nt: TGTGCCAGCAGCGCCCGGACTAGCGGGAGTCTAGGAGAGACCCAGTACTTC
d_call: TRBD2
v_call: TRBV9
clone_size: NA
j_call: TRBJ2-5

cdr3_aa: CASSLMRAARDTQYF
cdr3_nt: TGTGCCAGCAGCTTAATGAGAGCCGCGCGGGATACGCAGTATTTT
d_call: NA
v_call: TRBV7-2
clone_size: few
j_call: TRBJ2-3

cdr3_aa: CASSRGGTGTSANNEQFF
cdr3_nt: TGTGCCAGCAGCCGGGGGGGGACCGGGACTAGCGCGAACAATGAGCAGTTCTTC
d_call: TRBD2
v_call: TRBV5-4
clone_size: few
j_call: TRBJ2-1

cdr3_aa: CASSLVRAYEQYF
cdr3_nt: TGTGCCAGCAGCTTAGTCAGGGCATACGAGCAGTACTTC
d_call: NA
v_call: TRBV7-2
clone_size: few
j_call: TRBJ2-7

cdr3_aa: CATRLDSYNEQFF
cdr3_nt: TGCGCCACCCGACTTGATTCCTACAATGAGCAGTTCTTC
d_call: NA
v_call: TRBV10-2
clone_size: many
j_call: TRBJ2-1

cdr3_aa: CASSLGQALAKNIQYF
cdr3_nt: TGCGCCAGCAGCTTAGGACAGGCTCTAGCCAAAAACATTCAGTACTTC
d_call: TRBD1
v_call: TRBV5-1
clone_size: few
j_call: TRBJ2-4

cdr3_aa: CSAREGPTTSPLHF
cdr3_nt: TGCAGTGCTAGAGAGGGACCGACGACTTCACCCCTCCACTTT
d_call: NA
v_call: TRBV20-1
clone_size: NA
j_call: TRBJ1-6

cdr3_aa: CASSTSSGANVLTF
cdr3_nt: TGTGCCAGCAGCACCAGCTCTGGGGCCAACGTCCTGACTTTC
d_call: NA
v_call: TRBV2
clone_size: few
j_call: TRBJ2-6

cdr3_aa: CASFTGTEAFF
cdr3_nt: TGCGCCAGCTTCACGGGCACTGAAGCTTTCTTT
d_call: NA
v_call: TRBV5-1
clone_size: few
j_call: TRBJ1-1

cdr3_aa: CSVGVIGTAYEQYF
cdr3_nt: TGCAGCGTTGGTGTAATAGGGACAGCCTACGAGCAGTACTTC
d_call: TRBD1
v_call: TRBV29-1
clone_size: many
j_call: TRBJ2-7

cdr3_aa: CASNPSVGGSGANVLTF
cdr3_nt: TGTGCCAGCAACCCTTCGGTCGGGGGCTCTGGGGCCAACGTCCTGACTTTC
d_call: NA
v_call: TRBV3-1
clone_size: few
j_call: TRBJ2-6

cdr3_aa: CASSTDERETQYF
cdr3_nt: TGTGCCAGCAGTACGGACGAAAGGGAGACCCAGTACTTC
d_call: NA
v_call: TRBV3-1
clone_size: once
j_call: TRBJ2-5

cdr3_aa: CASSFTGGQGSMNTEAFF
cdr3_nt: TGTGCCAGCAGTTTCACTGGGGGACAGGGGTCTATGAACACTGAAGCTTTCTTT
d_call: TRBD1
v_call: TRBV28
clone_size: NA
j_call: TRBJ1-1

cdr3_aa: CSARVDSVKETQYF
cdr3_nt: TGCAGTGCTAGAGTCGATAGCGTAAAAGAGACCCAGTACTTC
d_call: NA
v_call: TRBV20-1
clone_size: few
j_call: TRBJ2-5

cdr3_aa: CASRRQNTEAFF
cdr3_nt: TGTGCCAGCAGGCGTCAGAACACTGAAGCTTTCTTT
d_call: NA
v_call: TRBV3-1
clone_size: many
j_call: TRBJ1-1

cdr3_aa: CASNALTSQQYF
cdr3_nt: TGTGCCAGCAACGCACTCACGTCCCAGCAGTATTTT
d_call: NA
v_call: TRBV7-9
clone_size: NA
j_call: TRBJ2-3

cdr3_aa: CASSLEQINSPLHF
cdr3_nt: TGCGCCAGCAGCTTGGAACAGATTAATTCACCCCTCCACTTT
d_call: NA
v_call: TRBV5-1
clone_size: few
j_call: TRBJ1-6

cdr3_aa: CASSRAGASHNEQFF
cdr3_nt: TGTGCCAGCAGCAGGGCGGGAGCCTCCCACAATGAGCAGTTCTTC
d_call: TRBD2
v_call: TRBV7-9
clone_size: few
j_call: TRBJ2-1

cdr3_aa: CASSLGSNEQFF
cdr3_nt: TGTGCCAGCAGCTTAGGAAGTAATGAGCAGTTCTTC
d_call: NA
v_call: TRBV7-2
clone_size: many
j_call: TRBJ2-1

cdr3_aa: CATSRGAGLNHNEQFF
cdr3_nt: TGTGCCACCAGCAGAGGGGCTGGACTAAATCACAATGAGCAGTTCTTC
d_call: NA
v_call: TRBV15
clone_size: NA
j_call: TRBJ2-1

cdr3_aa: CASSQGEIGELFF
cdr3_nt: TGTGCCAGCAGCCAAGGGGAAATCGGGGAGCTGTTTTTT
d_call: NA
v_call: TRBV6-2/TRBV6-3
clone_size: few
j_call: TRBJ2-2